The following is a T cell receptor beta chain sequence with its context. Its antigen is currently not known. No much larger clonotype is one base removed from it; base qualities were not supplied. This entry is derived from a study of blood T cell repertoires in COVID-19 (TCRdb year 2020). Regarding the study in general: The collaborator samples originated in the United States, Italy and Spain and spanned the acute and convalescent phases of COVID-19. Samples came from the ongoing ImmuneRACE study (first 160 participants) plus 1,254 subjects from 6 global collaborators. Where available, HLA class I and class II types were obtained from metadata supplied by the sample provider rather than from assay-based typing. The repertoires were released in a freely available public database intended as a resource for research on the immune response to SARS-CoV-2. The prospective study material was composed of cDNA or gDNA derived from T cells, B-cell-depleted T cells, or PBMCs. The dataset comprised deeply sampled blood TCRbeta repertoires from subjects exposed to, actively infected with, or recovered from COVID-19. Nearly every sample came with metadata listing a de-identified subject ID, COVID-19 status, age in years and sex.

The immunoSEQ Assay, a bias-controlled multiplex PCR, was used to amplify TCRbeta CDR3 regions from genomic DNA. As for the authors' bioinformatics: Nucleated cell counts per sample were estimated from amplification of reference gene primers within the assay. To quantify the absolute abundance of each unique TCRbeta CDR3 rearrangement, sequence reads were collapsed and filtered. For each sample, productive Simpson clonality was calculated by taking the square root of Simpson's diversity index across productive rearrangements. Held by TCRdb, this immuneACCESS table contains in-frame sequences only and omits some clones. Under half of the omission traces to an unresolved V gene where checked; the cause of the rest is unknown. The V and J calls and clone size come from that table; D and trimming were worked out from the DNA. A total of about 100,000 clones appear in this sample, approximately 85% of them only once. The top ten clones comprise 2.4% of the sample.

Summary of the overall study and its limitations: Clinical and demographic metadata were provided uncurated, with the amount varying by source and participant.

Collaborating institutions collected whole blood in K2EDTA tubes following their own protocols. For TCRbeta analysis, collaborators shipped samples in one of three forms: frozen whole blood, isolated PBMCs, or DNA extracted from either of those sample types. Trimming leaves V shorter by 2 bases and J shorter by 0 bases, with the junction holding 5 bases beyond the gene matches. The CDR3 contains 16 residues, cysteine and phenylalanine counted. This entry keeps only the CDR3 DNA: 48 bases, framed from base 1. In the germline V gene, CDR1 corresponds to MNHEY and CDR2 to SVGAGI. The rearranged segments are TRBV6-5 and TRBJ1-2, and 8 junctional nucleotides match TRBD1. The sample consisted of peripheral blood. This clonotype was sampled from a human donor in a cohort sampled during active COVID-19. The DNA sequence reads TGTGCCAGCAGTTACACAGACAGGGGTACTAACTATGGCTACACCTTC. Its coded protein is CASSYTDRGTNYGYTF.